One T cell receptor (beta chain) is described in this entry. Germline is not matched at one junction end, which may reflect a read error. The data were taken from a study of CD8 T cells in Susac syndrome. A quantity of roughly 0.5 to 1 ug RNA underwent reverse transcription using random hexamers. TCRdb re-called the immunoSEQ multiplex PCR reads with MiXCR, one entry per CDR3 protein. The profile shows 200,000 or so distinct CDR3 sequences, roughly 90% of them singletons. Germline lookup yields CDR1 SGHTA and CDR2 FQGNSA. CDR3 length equals 15 residues. The clonotype was recovered from a human donor with multiple sclerosis. The rearrangement uses TRBV7-2 and TRBJ2-2, with TRBD2 matching over 10 bases. The sequencing input was CD8+ T cells from PBMCs. The CDR3 protein is CASNLAGGNTGELFF. In nucleotides, the CDR3 is TGTGCCAGCAACTTAGCGGGAGGGAACACCGGGGAGCTGTTTTTT.